This entry lists 6 T cell receptor beta chains sequenced from one sample in a study of draining lymph node invasion in breast cancer. Each CDR3 protein gets one entry after TCRdb re-called the bulk RNA-seq reads with MiXCR. The sample lists about 2,900 distinct CDR3 sequences, about 80% occurring once. Cells sorted as CD4+ CD45RA- CD25- were taken as memory conventional CD4 T cells. The specimen sequenced was sorted memory CD4+ effector T cells from a lymph node. The receptors derive from a female donor with luminal breast cancer.

In nucleotides, the CDR3 is TGTGCCAGCAGACCGGACAGGGCGAACACTGAAGCTTTCTTT. This encodes CASRPDRANTEAFF. This chain uses TRBV5-4 with TRBJ1-1; TRBD1 matches 8 bases. This CDR3 contains 14 residues. CDR1 is SGHNT and CDR2 is YYREEE in the germline V gene (reference sequence). The V and J ends lost 5 bases and 1 base, in that order; junction bases with no gene match: 4.

The J gene is TRBJ1-3, the V gene TRBV11-3; D is unclear. Trimming shortened V by 1 base and J by 2 bases, and 6 bases separated the two germline ends. The CDR3 spans 14 residues. Germline CDR1 and CDR2: SGHNT and YENEEA. In nucleotides, the CDR3 is TGTGCCAGCAGCTTAGGAAGCCCTGGAAACACCATATATTTT. It translates to CASSLGSPGNTIYF.

The chain combines TRBV20-1 with TRBJ1-5; 7 bases map to TRBD1. The CDR3 runs 13 residues. Germline V gene lookup returns CDR1 DFQATT and CDR2 SNEGSKA (reference sequence). The V segment lost 3 bases and the J segment 7 bases; nucleotides outside the gene matches: 6. This CDR3 reads CSASQGTVQPQHF. The CDR3 nucleotides read TGCAGTGCTAGCCAGGGGACAGTACAGCCCCAGCATTTT.

The chain is built from TRBV27 and TRBJ2-1, with TRBD2 as a possible D gene (6 bases). V was cut by 6 bases and J by 7 bases, with 16 bases left in between. Germline CDR1 is MNHEY and CDR2 is SMNVEV (reference sequence). The CDR3 runs to 14 residues. CDR3 sequence reads: CASSPGLPRNEQFF. The CDR3 DNA follows: TGTGCCAGCAGCCCGGGACTCCCAAGGAATGAGCAGTTCTTC.

V and J are TRBV19 and TRBJ1-5; 9 positions match TRBD1. CDR3 length: 14 residues. Germline CDR1 and CDR2: LNHDA and SQIVND (reference sequence). V was clipped by 5 bases and J by 7 bases; unmatched bases: 6. For the CDR3, the DNA is TGTGCCAGTAGTCCAGGGGACAGGGTCCAGCCCCAGCATTTT. It is translated as CASSPGDRVQPQHF.

This clonotype has just one count. The gene calls are TRBV6-2 or TRBV6-3 and TRBJ1-2; TRBD1 matches 9 bases. Germline V CDR1 and CDR2: MNHEY, SVGEGT. J gave up 6 bases and V 5 bases, and 10 bases lay outside the gene matches. The CDR3 contains 15 residues. The CDR3, as DNA: TGTGCCAGCAGTATTAATAGGGGACAGGGAAATGGCTACACCTTC. It translates to CASSINRGQGNGYTF.